The 10 T cell receptor beta chains below come from one sample, sequenced in a study of STAT5B mutations in CD4+ large granular lymphocyte leukemia. Assay used: immunoSEQ multiplex PCR; TCRdb lists only in-frame clones, some missing. The table records approximately 39,000 clones, approximately 85% of them present only once. The specimen sequenced was CD4+ T cells from blood buffy coats. Receptor source: a human donor in good health.

V and J are TRBV5-4 and TRBJ2-7; tentatively, D is TRBD1 (5 bases). Germline CDR1 reads SGHNT; CDR2 reads YYREEE (reference sequence). Trimming cost V 0 bases and J 5 bases, with 15 bases left between them. The CDR3 is 15 amino acids. Here the CDR3 reads CASSLAGQGLDEQYF. CDR3 in DNA: TGTGCCAGCAGCTTGGCTGGGCAGGGTTTAGACGAGCAGTACTTC.

This clone was seen only once. The CDR3: CASSKVTARRDSPLHF. As DNA, the CDR3 is TGCGCCAGCAGCAAGGTCACAGCCCGAAGGGATTCACCCCTCCACTTT. The chain carries TRBV5-1 and TRBJ1-6; D gene unclear. Germline CDR1 and CDR2: SGHRS and YFSETQ. The V end lost 4 bases, the J end lost 8 bases, and 19 bases lay between the germline ends. The CDR3 covers 16 residues.

This clone has only one observation. This chain links TRBV7-6 with TRBJ2-3, with 7 bases that match TRBD1. This CDR3 is 16 amino acids long. Trimming at V came to 6 bases and at J to 2 bases, leaving 11 bases not matched to a gene. CDR1 and CDR2 (germline): SGHVS, FNYEAQ. In nucleotides, the CDR3 is TGTGCCAGCAGTCACATTCGGGACAGCAACACAGATACGCAGTATTTT. Translating gives CASSHIRDSNTDTQYF. The full variable domain, in which reference TRBV7-6 and TRBJ2-3 provide the parts outside the CDR3, is GAGVSQSPRYKVTKRGQDVALRCDPISGHVSLYWYRQALGQGPEFLTYFNYEAQQDKSGLPNDRFSAERPEGSISTLTIQRTEQRDSAMYRCASSHIRDSNTDTQYFGPGTRLTVL.

The chain joins TRBV6-1 to TRBJ1-1; TRBD1 might be the D (5 bases). The V end lost 5 bases, the J end lost 5 bases, and 18 bases lay between the germline ends. This CDR3 is 15 amino acids long. Germline CDR1 and CDR2: MNHNS and SASEGT. The CDR3 coding sequence is TGTGCCAGCAGTCTAAACGGGCAGGGCGAAACTGAAGCTTTCTTT. It is translated as CASSLNGQGETEAFF.

This chain joins TRBV7-3 and TRBJ1-1; D is perhaps TRBD1 (6 bases). The length of the CDR3 is 14 residues. Germline-derived CDR1 and CDR2 are SGHTA and FQGTGA. Trimming took 5 bases from V and 1 from J, leaving 11 bases between them. The CDR3 nucleotides are TGTGCCAGCAGCGCCGGGGGGGCGAACACTGAAGCTTTCTTT. Translation: CASSAGGANTEAFF.

This sequence joins TRBV5-1 and TRBJ2-5; maybe TRBD1 (5 bases). This CDR3 spans 14 amino acids. Germline loops: CDR1 SGHRS, CDR2 YFSETQ. V was cut by 0 bases and J by 2 bases, with 8 bases left in between. CDR3 in amino acids: CASSLGQTQETQYF. As DNA, the CDR3 is TGCGCCAGCAGCTTGGGACAGACTCAAGAGACCCAGTACTTC.

The rearrangement uses TRBV20-1 and TRBJ2-5, with D uncertain. The CDR3 consists of 11 residues. Germline V CDR1 and CDR2: DFQATT, SNEGSKA (reference sequence). The V gene lost 3 bases and the J gene lost 3 bases, with 5 bases spanning the gap. Here the CDR3 DNA reads TGCAGTGCTAGGCCCGAAGAGACCCAGTACTTC. It codes for CSARPEETQYF.

The chain couples TRBV27 to TRBJ2-1; the match to TRBD2 covers 9 bases. The CDR3 has 15 residues. V trimming: 5 bases; J trimming: 7 bases; junction bases outside the gene matches: 9. Germline CDR1 MNHEY, CDR2 SMNVEV (reference sequence). CDR3 sequence (DNA): TGTGCCAGCAGTCTTAGCGGGAGCCAGGGGAATGAGCAGTTCTTC. This encodes CASSLSGSQGNEQFF.

The rearrangement joins TRBV27 to TRBJ2-2; TRBD2 matches at 7 bases. V gave up 8 bases and J gave up 3 bases; unmatched junction bases: 9. Germline CDR1 is MNHEY and CDR2 is SMNVEV (reference sequence). The CDR3 is 15 residues long. CDR3 loop: CASRPAAGHTGELFF. In DNA form, the CDR3 reads TGTGCCAGCCGACCCGCAGCGGGGCACACCGGGGAGCTGTTTTTT.

V gene TRBV5-1 combines with J gene TRBJ2-7; D is unclear. The V end was cut by 0 bases, the J end by 9 bases, with 10 bases between. The length of the CDR3 is 12 residues. Germline V gene sequence: CDR1 SGHRS, CDR2 YFSETQ. CDR3 loop: CASSLDRFGQYF. The CDR3 nucleotides are TGCGCCAGCAGCTTGGACCGGTTCGGGCAGTACTTC.